This entry features one T cell receptor (beta chain) sequence. CDR3 length: 15 amino acids. Germline CDR1 reads SGHNT; CDR2 reads YYREEE (reference sequence). The V gene end was trimmed by 0 bases and the J gene end by 4 bases; junction bases not matched to a gene: 0. Random-hexamer reverse transcription was applied to roughly 0.5 to 1 ug RNA. TCRdb re-analysed the immunoSEQ multiplex PCR reads in MiXCR, keeping a single row per CDR3 protein. The profile shows around 130,000 distinct CDR3 sequences, around 94% of them singletons. This sample is drawn from a study of CD8 T cells in Susac syndrome. The receptor was derived from a human donor in good health. This rearrangement joins TRBV5-4 to TRBJ2-3, with 12 bases matching TRBD2. Input material: CD4+ T cells from PBMCs. This CDR3 reads CASSLGLAGADTQYF. The CDR3 bases are TGTGCCAGCAGCTTGGGACTAGCGGGAGCAGATACGCAGTATTTT.